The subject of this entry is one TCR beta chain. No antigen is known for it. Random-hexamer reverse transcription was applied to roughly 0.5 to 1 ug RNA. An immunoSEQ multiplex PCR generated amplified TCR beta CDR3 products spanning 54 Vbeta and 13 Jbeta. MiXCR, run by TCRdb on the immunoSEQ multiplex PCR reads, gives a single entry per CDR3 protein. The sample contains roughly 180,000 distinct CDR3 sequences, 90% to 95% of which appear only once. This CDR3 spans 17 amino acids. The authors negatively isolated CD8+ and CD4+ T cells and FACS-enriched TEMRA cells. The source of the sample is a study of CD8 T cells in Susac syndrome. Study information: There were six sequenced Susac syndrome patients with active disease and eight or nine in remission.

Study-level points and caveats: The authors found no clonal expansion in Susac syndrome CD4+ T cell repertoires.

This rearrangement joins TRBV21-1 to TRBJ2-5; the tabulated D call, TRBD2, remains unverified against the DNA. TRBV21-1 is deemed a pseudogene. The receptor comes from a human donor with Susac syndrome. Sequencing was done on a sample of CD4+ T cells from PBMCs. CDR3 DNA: TGTGCCAGCAGCAAAAACCCTAGCGGGAGAATTCAAGAGACCCAGTACTTC. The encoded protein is CASSKNPSGRIQETQYF.